Listed here are 27 T cell receptor beta chains from one sample, sequenced in a study of blood T cell repertoires in COVID-19. Produced via immunoSEQ multiplex PCR; TCRdb's table is partial and in-frame only. This table holds roughly 200,000 clones, 75% to 80% found once. Specimen: peripheral blood. All receptors derive from a woman aged 45-65 years with active or convalescent COVID-19.

The V call is TRBV6-8, the J call TRBJ2-7; 10 bases are shared with TRBD1. Germline CDR1 reads MNHGY; CDR2 reads SAAAGT. Unmatched junction bases numbered 13, after V lost 7 bases and J lost 4 bases. This CDR3 spans 16 amino acids. The CDR3 nucleotides are TGTGCCAGCACCACGTTAGGGACAGGGGAGGGTTACGAGCAGTACTTC. Its translation is CASTTLGTGEGYEQYF.

This CDR3 reads CAWTGQETQYF. The CDR3 bases are TGTGCCTGGACAGGGCAAGAGACCCAGTACTTC. The chain recombines TRBV30 with TRBJ2-5, with D tentatively TRBD1 (5 bases). The V gene lost 4 bases and the J gene lost 2 bases, with 5 bases spanning the gap. Per germline, CDR1 GTSNPN and CDR2 SVGIG (reference sequence). The length of the CDR3 is 11 residues.

The chain joins TRBV4-1 to TRBJ1-3; D remains unclear. The germline V gene encodes CDR1 MGHRA and CDR2 YSYEKL. The CDR3 contains 19 residues. Trimming took off 0 bases at V and 1 base at J, with 19 bases between the two ends. CDR3 protein: CASSQDDPRRLLSGNTIYF. The CDR3, as DNA: TGCGCCAGCAGCCAAGATGATCCCAGGCGTCTTCTTTCTGGAAACACCATATATTTT.

The chain is built from TRBV9 and TRBJ1-2; D may be TRBD1 (6 bases). The CDR3 is made up of 13 amino acids. Trimming left V 0 bases short and J 4 bases short, with 7 bases between. The germline V gene has CDR1 SGDLS and CDR2 YYNGEE. Here the CDR3 reads CASSVAGAYGYTF. CDR3 nucleotide sequence: TGTGCCAGCAGCGTAGCAGGGGCCTATGGCTACACCTTC.

The V call is TRBV4-3, the J call TRBJ1-2; D gene ambiguous. CDR1 is LGHNA and CDR2 is YSLEER in the germline V gene. Trimming took 4 bases from V and 0 from J, leaving 12 bases between them. The CDR3 consists of 15 residues. CDR3 loop: CASSRDTFTNYGYTF. CDR3 DNA sequence: TGCGCCAGCAGCCGAGACACTTTCACTAACTATGGCTACACCTTC.

The rearrangement joins TRBV11-3 to TRBJ2-7; D is uncertain. Deletions cut 5 bases from V and 5 bases from J, with 7 bases between. Germline values: CDR1 SGHNT, CDR2 YENEEA. This CDR3 has 11 amino acids. This CDR3 reads CASSTGDEQYF. The DNA of the CDR3 is TGTGCCAGCAGCACCGGAGACGAGCAGTACTTC.

The rearrangement links TRBV9 to TRBJ2-3; TRBD2 matches 8 bases. The ends lost 0 bases at V and 5 bases at J; junction bases unmatched: 5. Germline loops: CDR1 SGDLS, CDR2 YYNGEE. The CDR3 contains 15 residues. The CDR3: CASSVAGGQGDTQYF. The CDR3 DNA is TGTGCCAGCAGCGTAGCGGGGGGGCAGGGAGATACGCAGTATTTT.

The chain recombines TRBV2 with TRBJ2-1, with 9 bases that match TRBD1. CDR1 is SNHLY, CDR2 FYNNEI, per germline. There are 14 residues in the CDR3. With 4 bases clipped from V and 5 bases from J, the junction kept 3 bases outside the gene matches. Here the CDR3 DNA reads TGTGCCAGCAGTGGGCGGGACAGGGACAATGAGCAGTTCTTC. It specifies CASSGRDRDNEQFF. The full variable domain, its missing parts supplied by reference TRBV2 and TRBJ2-1, is EPEVTQTPSHQVTQMGQEVILRCVPISNHLYFYWYRQILGQKVEFLVSFYNNEISEKSEIFDDQFSVERPDGSNFTLKIRSTKLEDSAMYFCASSGRDRDNEQFFGPGTRLTVL.

This clone showed up just a few times. The V and J genes are TRBV19 and TRBJ1-4; D is undetermined. Germline V lookup: CDR1 LNHDA, CDR2 SQIVND (reference sequence). V dropped 5 bases and J dropped 8 bases, with 12 bases sitting between them. The CDR3 contains 13 residues. CDR3 coding DNA: TGTGCCAGTAGTCGACAACGAAGGGAAAAACTGTTTTTT. Residues: CASSRQRREKLFF.

This chain connects TRBV10-3 to TRBJ2-7; D gene uncertain. The V gene's germline CDR1 is ENHRY and CDR2 SYGVKD. This CDR3 has 11 amino acids. Between the trimmed V and J ends, which lost 3 bases and 4 bases, there was a span of 4 bases. In nucleotides, the CDR3 is TGTGCCATCAGTGACCGTTACGAGCAGTACTTC. It encodes CAISDRYEQYF.

The V and J genes are TRBV29-1 and TRBJ1-2; D uncertain. This CDR3 contains 12 residues. V shed 2 bases and J shed 4 bases, with 8 bases lying between them. The germline gives CDR1 SQVTM, CDR2 ANQGSEA. The CDR3: CSVERQRYGYTF. The CDR3, as DNA: TGCAGCGTTGAACGGCAGCGCTATGGCTACACCTTC.

This clone was detected a few times. The chain is built from TRBV5-6 and TRBJ1-4; perhaps TRBD1 as D (5 bases). Germline CDR1 SGHDT, CDR2 YYEEEE. Trimming stripped 3 bases from V and 8 bases from J, with 17 bases between. The CDR3 has 15 amino acids. Written as DNA, the CDR3 is TGTGCCAGCAGCTCACCCGTCTTAACAGGCGAAAAACTGTTTTTT. It codes for CASSSPVLTGEKLFF. The full variable domain, its missing parts supplied by reference TRBV5-6 and TRBJ1-4, is DAGVTQSPTHLIKTRGQQVTLRCSPKSGHDTVSWYQQALGQGPQFIFQYYEEEERQRGNFPDRFSGHQFPNYSSELNVNALLLGDSALYLCASSSPVLTGEKLFFGSGTQLSVL.

The chain has TRBV28 and TRBJ1-5; D may be TRBD1 (6 bases). The V gene lost 11 bases and the J gene lost 7 bases, with 15 bases spanning the gap. Germline loops: CDR1 MDHEN, CDR2 SYDVKM. The CDR3 runs 12 residues. CDR3 in DNA: TGTGCCCTAGGGGGAGCGGACCAGCCCCAGCATTTT. It is translated as CALGGADQPQHF.

The table lists this clone with a few counts. V is TRBV28 and J is TRBJ1-5, with D tentatively TRBD1 (5 bases). The V gene's germline CDR1 is MDHEN and CDR2 SYDVKM. The CDR3 totals 16 residues. Trimming took off 4 bases at V and 1 base at J, with 14 bases between the two ends. In DNA, the CDR3 is TGTGCCAGCAGTTCGGGGGGGTACCGAAGCAATCAGCCCCAGCATTTT. Protein sequence: CASSSGGYRSNQPQHF.

The V and J genes are TRBV6-2 or TRBV6-3 and TRBJ2-5; 13 nucleotides align to TRBD2. This CDR3 is 16 amino acids long. Trimming cost V 6 bases and J 1 base; bases outside gene matches: 5. Germline V gene data show CDR1 as MNHEY and CDR2 as SVGEGT. CDR3 region: CASSRGLAGVQETQYF. The CDR3 DNA follows: TGTGCCAGCAGCCGCGGACTAGCGGGGGTCCAAGAGACCCAGTACTTC.

This clone has just one count. The genes are TRBV7-2 and TRBJ1-6; 10 bases are a match to TRBD1. Germline CDR1 SGHTA, CDR2 FQGNSA. Trimming cost V 1 base and J 7 bases; bases outside gene matches: 1. CDR3 size: 15 residues. The CDR3 protein is CASSLGGQGNSPLHF. The CDR3 bases are TGTGCCAGCAGCTTAGGGGGACAGGGGAATTCACCCCTCCACTTT.

This rearrangement joins TRBV28 to TRBJ1-1; TRBD1 matches 7 bases. Trimming cost V 6 bases and J 8 bases; bases outside gene matches: 6. CDR3 length equals 12 residues. Germline loops: CDR1 MDHEN, CDR2 SYDVKM. The CDR3 is CASRPPGQEAFF. The CDR3 DNA reads TGTGCCAGCAGGCCCCCGGGACAGGAAGCTTTCTTT.

The chain has TRBV7-9 and TRBJ2-5; the D gene is possibly TRBD2 (6 bases). From germline, CDR1 is SEHNR and CDR2 FQNEAQ (reference sequence). Between the trimmed V and J ends, which lost 2 bases and 5 bases, there was a span of 9 bases. This CDR3 comprises 13 residues. The CDR3 sequence is CASSLNGGETQYF. The CDR3 DNA is TGTGCCAGCAGCTTAAACGGGGGTGAGACCCAGTACTTC.

This sequence joins TRBV28 and TRBJ2-1; D unclear. With 4 bases removed from V and 2 bases from J, the gap between germline ends came to 15 bases. Looked up from germline, CDR1 is MDHEN and CDR2 is SYDVKM. The CDR3 sequence is 16 residues long. The CDR3 DNA is TGTGCCAGCAGTTCCCCCCGAGAGAAAGCCTACAATGAGCAGTTCTTC. Protein product: CASSSPREKAYNEQFF.

V is TRBV6-1 and J is TRBJ1-5; no reliable D call. V was clipped by 0 bases and J by 5 bases, with 14 bases between them. The CDR3 is made up of 16 amino acids. The germline gives CDR1 MNHNS, CDR2 SASEGT. The CDR3 DNA is TGTGCCAGCAGTGAAGCGGGCCAGGCCTCATATCAGCCCCAGCATTTT. Translated, it gives CASSEAGQASYQPQHF.

The V and J genes are TRBV24-1 and TRBJ2-3; no clear D gene. Trimming removed 4 bases at V and 6 bases at J, with 7 bases between. This CDR3 has 12 residues. Germline lookup yields CDR1 KGHDR and CDR2 SFDVKD. CDR3 DNA: TGTGCCACCAGTGAGGGCCGGGATACGCAGTATTTT. Protein sequence: CATSEGRDTQYF.

This clone was seen a few times. The chain carries TRBV6-5 and TRBJ2-7, with 9 positions matching TRBD2. The CDR3 runs to 15 residues. Losses at the gene ends were 2 bases for V and 3 bases for J; bases not matched to a gene: 5. The germline V gene has CDR1 MNHEY and CDR2 SVGAGI. The CDR3 nucleotides are TGTGCCAGCAGTTACACTAGCGGGCCAATCTACGAGCAGTACTTC. Protein sequence: CASSYTSGPIYEQYF.

This clone was detected only once. V usage is TRBV7-2 and J usage is TRBJ2-2, with D possibly matching TRBD1 (6 bases). Germline V gene sequence: CDR1 SGHTA, CDR2 FQGNSA. CDR3 length equals 15 residues. With 4 bases removed from V and 6 bases from J, the gap between germline ends came to 15 bases. CDR3 region: CASSWQQGGSGELFF. The CDR3 DNA is TGTGCCAGCAGCTGGCAACAGGGTGGTTCCGGGGAGCTGTTTTTT.

The J gene is TRBJ1-1, the V gene TRBV7-9; 7 nucleotides agree with TRBD1. Germline assignment: CDR1 SEHNR and CDR2 FQNEAQ (reference sequence). The CDR3 is 18 amino acids. J lost 3 bases, V lost 6 bases, and 19 bases had no gene match. The CDR3 nucleotides are TGTGCCAGCAGGGTCTGGTTTGACGACAGGGCCGGGGACACTGAAGCTTTCTTT. Translated, it gives CASRVWFDDRAGDTEAFF.

This clone was observed a few times. The V and J genes are TRBV19 and TRBJ1-4; the D is unclear. Per the germline V gene, CDR1 is LNHDA and CDR2 is SQIVND (reference sequence). Trimming removed 6 bases from V and 3 bases from J, with 8 bases in between. This CDR3 has 13 residues. The CDR3, as DNA: TGTGCCAGTAGCACCCGGGCTAATGAAAAACTGTTTTTT. Protein sequence: CASSTRANEKLFF.

This clone has only one observation. This rearrangement joins TRBV5-1 to TRBJ2-3; 10 bases align to TRBD2. V shed 4 bases and J 1 base; nucleotides not matched to a gene: 9. This CDR3 has 17 amino acids. The germline V gene encodes CDR1 SGHRS and CDR2 YFSETQ. As DNA, the CDR3 is TGCGCCAGCAGCATAGGGCGGACTAGCGGCGGCACAGATACGCAGTATTTT. This translates into CASSIGRTSGGTDTQYF.

The chain carries TRBV10-3 and TRBJ1-1; D not certain. CDR1 and CDR2 from the germline V gene are ENHRY and SYGVKD. The CDR3 runs 12 residues. The germline V and J ends were trimmed by 8 bases and 4 bases, with 11 bases remaining between them. CDR3 loop: CAIARERTEAFF. The CDR3 DNA reads as TGTGCCATCGCGAGGGAGCGCACTGAAGCTTTCTTT.